These 22 T cell receptor beta chains were sequenced from one sample in a study of T cell repertoires in cytomegalovirus infection. MiXCR was run by TCRdb on the reads, yielding one entry per CDR3 protein. The data contain 200,000 to 250,000 distinct CDR3 sequences, roughly 34% of them singletons. Their antigens remain unidentified. Here the sequenced sample was CD8+ T cells from cultured PBMCs, taken from culture after CMV antigen stimulation. The receptors stem from a human donor in good health (CMV status not recorded). Some clones in this sample may be carry-over from other donors' samples.

This clonotype was recorded once. J is TRBJ2-7 and V is TRBV4-1; D not resolved. The length of the CDR3 is 14 residues. Trimming removed 7 bases from V and 0 bases from J, with 13 bases in between. The germline V gene has CDR1 MGHRA and CDR2 YSYEKL. CDR3 sequence: CASTLDRRSYEQYF. DNA of the CDR3: TGCGCCAGCACCTTGGACCGACGCTCCTACGAGCAGTACTTC.

Many counts were recorded for this clonotype. The chain combines TRBV7-9 with TRBJ1-3; unclear D gene. The CDR3 contains 12 residues. Germline CDR1 is SEHNR and CDR2 is FQNEAQ (reference sequence). Trimming left V 5 bases short and J 2 bases short, with 4 bases between. As DNA, the CDR3 is TGTGCCAGCAGCCCCCCTGGAAACACCATATATTTT. Amino acids: CASSPPGNTIYF. Together with reference TRBV7-9 and TRBJ1-3, the CDR3 gives the full variable domain: DTGVSQNPRHKITKRGQNVTFRCDPISEHNRLYWYRQTLGQGPEFLTYFQNEAQLEKSRLLSDRFSAERPKGSFSTLEIQRTEQGDSAMYLCASSPPGNTIYFGEGSWLTVV.

J is TRBJ2-5 and V is TRBV12-3 or TRBV12-4; D not resolved. The CDR3 totals 17 residues. V lost 4 bases and J lost 5, with 23 bases in between. The CDR3: CASSSMTASGYVETQYF. In DNA, the CDR3 is TGTGCCAGCAGTTCAATGACTGCCTCAGGTTATGTGGAGACCCAGTACTTC.

This clonotype was seen more than once but under ten times. This chain uses TRBV5-6 with TRBJ2-5, with 9 bases lining up with TRBD1. From germline, CDR1 is SGHDT and CDR2 YYEEEE. This CDR3 comprises 13 residues. V was pared by 3 bases and J by 3 bases, with 0 bases of the junction left unmatched. The DNA of the CDR3 is TGTGCCAGCAGCTGGACAGGGGAAGAGACCCAGTACTTC. It yields the protein CASSWTGEETQYF.

This clonotype was detected only a few times. The chain has TRBV12-5 and TRBJ2-7; unclear D gene. The germline V gene has CDR1 LGHNT and CDR2 FRNRAP. CDR3 length: 12 amino acids. The V and J ends lost 0 bases and 3 bases respectively, with 3 bases between them. The CDR3 DNA sequence: TGTGCTAGTGGTTTGGTACTCTACGAGCAGTACTTC. Protein: CASGLVLYEQYF.

The chain carries TRBV7-9 and TRBJ1-4; D ambiguous. The CDR3 consists of 11 residues. Trimming shortened V by 4 bases and J by 8 bases, and 5 bases separated the two germline ends. Germline loops: CDR1 SEHNR, CDR2 FQNEAQ (reference sequence). The CDR3 coding sequence is TGTGCCAGCAGCTCGGAAGAAAAACTGTTTTTT. It translates to CASSSEEKLFF.

This clonotype has only one observation. This chain connects TRBV7-6 to TRBJ1-1; D is unresolved. V was trimmed by 5 bases and J by 4 bases, leaving 11 bases between them. The CDR3 spans 13 residues. Germline CDR1 reads SGHVS; CDR2 reads FNYEAQ. This CDR3 reads CASSVSIGTEAFF. CDR3 bases: TGTGCCAGCAGCGTATCTATTGGCACTGAAGCTTTCTTT.

This clonotype was counted many times. V usage is TRBV5-1 and J usage is TRBJ2-1, with 7 bases lining up with TRBD2. V shed 4 bases and J 2 bases; nucleotides not matched to a gene: 6. Germline loops: CDR1 SGHRS, CDR2 YFSETQ. The CDR3 has 15 amino acids. The CDR3 DNA follows: TGCGCCAGCAGCAGCCTAGCGGATACCTACAATGAGCAGTTCTTC. Translation gives CASSSLADTYNEQFF.

Here the CDR3 reads CASSALGSAEAFF. The CDR3 DNA reads TGTGCCAGCAGCGCGTTGGGATCCGCTGAAGCTTTCTTT. The chain uses TRBV7-9 and TRBJ1-1; D is unresolved. Trimming shortened V by 5 bases and J by 6 bases, and 13 bases separated the two germline ends. Germline assignment: CDR1 SEHNR and CDR2 FQNEAQ (reference sequence). The CDR3 is 13 residues long. The full variable domain, its missing parts supplied by reference TRBV7-9 and TRBJ1-1, is DTGVSQNPRHKITKRGQNVTFRCDPISEHNRLYWYRQTLGQGPEFLTYFQNEAQLEKSRLLSDRFSAERPKGSFSTLEIQRTEQGDSAMYLCASSALGSAEAFFGQGTRLTVV.

Here the CDR3 DNA reads TGTGCCAGCAGTTTAAGGCGGTACTCTGGAAACACCATATATTTT. It translates to CASSLRRYSGNTIYF. The chain combines TRBV28 with TRBJ1-3; the D is unclear. In germline, CDR1 is MDHEN, CDR2 SYDVKM. V lost 2 bases and J lost 0, with 8 bases in between. CDR3 length: 15 amino acids. Full variable domain (remainder filled in from reference TRBV28 and TRBJ1-3): DVKVTQSSRYLVKRTGEKVFLECVQDMDHENMFWYRQDPGLGLRLIYFSYDVKMKEKGDIPEGYSVSREKKERFSLILESASTNQTSMYLCASSLRRYSGNTIYFGEGSWLTVV.

The chain uses TRBV6-5 and TRBJ2-3; 13 bases align to TRBD2. Germline V gene data show CDR1 as MNHEY and CDR2 as SVGAGI. Trimming cost V 2 bases and J 3 bases; bases outside gene matches: 5. There are 17 residues in the CDR3. The CDR3: CASSYNGLAGETDTQYF. The CDR3 DNA reads as TGTGCCAGCAGTTACAACGGACTAGCGGGAGAGACAGATACGCAGTATTTT.

The sample holds a few counts of this clonotype. The V gene is TRBV7-9, the J gene TRBJ2-1; the match to TRBD2 covers 7 bases. The trim removed 0 bases at V and 6 bases at J, leaving 5 bases unmatched. The CDR3 has 15 amino acids. Germline loops: CDR1 SEHNR, CDR2 FQNEAQ (reference sequence). The CDR3 nucleotides read TGTGCCAGCAGCTTAGCGGGAGGGCCGATCAATGAGCAGTTCTTC. This translates into CASSLAGGPINEQFF.

This rearrangement joins TRBV6-7 to TRBJ1-5, with a possible D match to TRBD1 (5 bases). TRBV6-7 is classed as an ORF, of uncertain function. V lost 6 bases to trimming and J lost 11 bases, with 8 bases between them. This CDR3 is built from 10 residues. The CDR3: CASRDIAQHF. The CDR3 region has the DNA TGTGCCAGCAGGGACATAGCCCAGCATTTT.

The chain links TRBV7-9 to TRBJ2-7, with 13 bases fitting TRBD2. CDR1 is SEHNR, CDR2 FQNEAQ, per germline (reference sequence). This CDR3 region has 14 residues. With V trimmed by 10 bases and J by 7 bases, 10 bases remained unmatched. The chain's CDR3 is CAITRTSGSNEQYF. CDR3 bases: TGTGCCATCACAAGGACTAGCGGGAGTAATGAGCAGTACTTC.

This chain joins TRBV4-1 and TRBJ2-3, with TRBD1 identical over 9 bases. CDR3 size: 16 residues. Trimming removed 0 bases from V and 2 bases from J; junction bases left unmatched: 3. CDR1 is MGHRA, CDR2 YSYEKL, per germline. CDR3 loop: CASSQETGGLTDTQYF. The CDR3 bases are TGCGCCAGCAGCCAAGAAACAGGGGGCCTCACAGATACGCAGTATTTT.

This chain joins TRBV27 and TRBJ2-1; TRBD2 is a possible D gene (5 bases). The germline V gene has CDR1 MNHEY and CDR2 SMNVEV (reference sequence). V shed 4 bases and J shed 0 bases, with 16 bases lying between them. This CDR3 is 17 amino acids long. CDR3 residues: CASSSPSRESSYNEQFF. CDR3 DNA: TGTGCCAGCAGTTCCCCGTCGAGGGAAAGCTCCTACAATGAGCAGTTCTTC.

This clonotype was observed a handful of times. The J gene is TRBJ1-1, the V gene TRBV29-1, with D possibly matching TRBD1 (6 bases). The CDR3 has 16 amino acids. V was trimmed by 0 bases and J by 3 bases, leaving 17 bases between them. Germline assignment: CDR1 SQVTM and CDR2 ANQGSEA. This chain's CDR3 is CSVEDPQGNAYTEAFF. The DNA of the CDR3 is TGCAGCGTTGAAGACCCACAGGGAAACGCTTACACTGAAGCTTTCTTT.

The CDR3 spells CASSQDRILAGTSAFTDTQYF. CDR3 in DNA: TGCGCCAGCAGCCAAGATCGAATATTAGCCGGGACTAGCGCCTTCACAGATACGCAGTATTTT. V and J are TRBV4-1 and TRBJ2-3, with TRBD2 identical over 10 bases. This CDR3 contains 21 residues. J lost 2 bases, V lost 0 bases, and 17 bases had no gene match. The germline V gene encodes CDR1 MGHRA and CDR2 YSYEKL.

As regards this clonotype: No conserved phenylalanine or tryptophan ends this CDR3, so it is likely a read error. V and J are TRBV7-3 and TRBJ2-1; possibly TRBD2 for D (6 bases). CDR3 size: 15 residues. The germline gives CDR1 SGHTA, CDR2 FQGTGA. The V and J ends lost 5 bases and 5 bases respectively, with 16 bases between them. CDR3 sequence: CASSKGLGFNNEQFY. The CDR3 DNA is TGTGCCAGCAGCAAGGGACTGGGGTTTAACAATGAGCAGTTCTAC.

This sequence joins TRBV7-4 and TRBJ2-2; unclear D gene. The CDR3 has 16 amino acids. V was cut by 1 base and J by 2 bases, with 11 bases left in between. In germline, CDR1 is SGHVT, CDR2 SQSDAQ. In DNA, the CDR3 is TGTGCCAGCAGCTTAGGACGGGTCCTCAACACCGGGGAGCTGTTTTTT. Encoded protein: CASSLGRVLNTGELFF.

This clonotype has a handful of counts. The junction departs from the called germline gene at one end, perhaps through a read error. This rearrangement joins TRBV4-1 to TRBJ1-4; D possibly corresponds to TRBD1 (5 bases). This CDR3 is built from 20 residues. Germline CDR1 is MGHRA and CDR2 is YSYEKL. The CDR3 coding sequence is TGTGCCAGCAGCCCGAGATCGGGGACCTTGGCCGGGGCAACTAATGAAAAACTGTTTTTT. It translates to CASSPRSGTLAGATNEKLFF.

The chain is built from TRBV18 and TRBJ2-1; 10 nucleotides match TRBD2. Germline V lookup: CDR1 KGHSH, CDR2 LQKENI. The CDR3 consists of 16 residues. The V and J ends lost 5 bases and 7 bases, in that order; junction bases with no gene match: 11. CDR3 in DNA: TGTGCCAGCTCAGCGGAGCCTAGCGGGAGACGAAATGAGCAGTTCTTC. Protein product: CASSAEPSGRRNEQFF.